This TCR beta chain is drawn from a study of T cells after yellow fever vaccination (dated by TCRdb to the late 2010s). In the study overall: The SMART-Seq v4 Ultra Low Input RNA kit was used to prepare libraries from fractions with low cell numbers. Two healthy male donors, one aged 18 to 30 and one aged 30 to 39 years, were included in the cohort. To follow T-cell clones before and after primary and booster YFV17D yellow fever vaccination, bulk TCR alpha and beta repertoires were sequenced over time. Blood was collected at multiple timepoints before and after primary and secondary immunization, and bulk PBMC replicates and cell subsets were isolated.

CDR1 and CDR2, per the germline V gene, are SQVTM and ANQGSEA. Counted from cysteine to phenylalanine, this CDR3 has 11 amino acids. Of all the DNA, just the CDR3 is kept, 33 bases in frame from base 1. V is clipped by 7 bases and J by 5 bases, and the sequence between their germline boundaries is 11 bases long. On the study overall, not on this receptor specifically: The secondary T-cell response was found to be weaker but faster than the primary response, with a peak reached on day 5 rather than on day 15. A small share of clonotypes was detected in both CD4 and CD8 compartments, with the overlap likely arising from convergent recombination. The study included only a couple of donors, which limits how far the findings can be generalized. Because abundant contaminating clonotypes from the bulk population could be contained in FACS-sorted repertoires, computational filtering was required. Most clones expanded after primary vaccination (almost 97% of CD4 and roughly 91% of CD8) were re-detected after the booster, suggesting that broad memory maintenance occurred.

The treatment or condition label for this specimen denotes: live attenuated yellow fever vaccine strain. At each blood-draw timepoint, two biological replicates of bulk PBMCs were obtained. A standard Ficoll-Paque protocol was used to isolate PBMCs from peripheral blood. TriZol was used to extract RNA from bulk PBMCs, from CD4 and CD8 fractions, and from dextramer-positive and dextramer-negative fractions. TCR cDNA was synthesized by 5'RACE template switching, which introduced a universal primer site and unique molecular identifiers. Priming of cDNA synthesis was performed from both the TCR alpha and TCR beta constant segments. Library amplification involved two PCR steps, and the second step added sample barcodes and sequencing adapters. Libraries were sequenced on Illumina HiSeq 2500 (2x100 bp) or NovaSeq (2x150 bp). Turning to the authors' computational methods: Demultiplexing of reads and collapsing into UMI consensus sequences were performed with MIGEC, and V(D)J alignment was carried out with MiXCR. Using edgeR on replicate PBMC samples, clonotypes were called vaccine-responding if FDR was below 0.01 and the log2 fold change was above 5 up to day 15. CD4 or CD8 identity was assigned to each bulk clonotype according to whether the clonotype was present at higher abundance in the sequenced CD4 repertoire or the sequenced CD8 repertoire. TCRdb reprocessed the public reads (quality trimming at Q25 with fastp, clone calling with MiXCR) and kept in-frame beta chains. Rows merge per CDR3 protein into single entries with the most common DNA and genes. The V and J calls come from TCRdb's annotation, not from the publication. The sample contains hundreds of thousands of distinct CDR3 sequences, roughly 14% of them found a single time. The ten most abundant clones make up 11% to 15% of the sample.

The table lists this clonotype with a few counts. Its antigen specificity is not known. It has no much larger one-base neighbor in the sample; base qualities were not kept. This TCR came from a man aged 25 to 40 who received the YFV17D yellow fever vaccine. This specimen consisted of PBMCs, obtained on the day of the yellow fever booster vaccination. The chain is encoded by TRBV29-1 joined to TRBJ1-1; the D gene lacks a confident call. The nucleotides are TGCAGCGGAGAGGGAGGAACTGAAGCTTTCTTT. Its protein product is CSGEGGTEAFF.